A selection of T cell receptor beta chains follows, all from one sample in a study of monozygotic twins with inflammatory bowel disease. Reanalyzing the 5' RACE reads, TCRdb keeps one entry per CDR3 protein, without DNA. This sample contains 200,000 to 250,000 distinct CDR3 sequences. The sample was blood. The source is a human donor with ulcerative colitis or Crohn's disease, or a healthy co-twin of an affected twin (not recorded which). Both conserved end residues are part of each CDR3. Fields, in order: V gene, J gene, CDR3 protein.

>TRBV7-2|TRBJ2-5
CASSLDSDSQETQYF
>TRBV25-1|TRBJ2-1
CASRLGLAGLDEQFF
>TRBV15|TRBJ1-2
CATSRWSRENYGYTF
>TRBV7-2|TRBJ1-2
CASKWKIGGGNPAGYTF
>TRBV7-2|TRBJ2-7
CASSLASGVYEQYF
>TRBV6-5|TRBJ1-5
CASSSQGNNQPQHF
>TRBV5-1|TRBJ1-1
CASSQGYTEAFF
>TRBV6-5|TRBJ2-7
CASRSRVYEQYF
>TRBV9|TRBJ2-2
CASSVATSGNGELFF
>TRBV6-6|TRBJ2-1
CASRAPVNNEQFF
>TRBV5-5|TRBJ1-5
CASSFTTVQPQHF
>TRBV5-1|TRBJ1-4
CASSGSPETLNEKLFF
>TRBV4-3|TRBJ2-7
CASSPGQGSYEQYF
>TRBV5-6|TRBJ2-7
CASSRQGLYEQYF
>TRBV2|TRBJ1-6
CASRVGGYNSPLHF
>TRBV5-1|TRBJ2-1
CASRGSGAHNEQFF
>TRBV5-1|TRBJ2-5
CASSLMARETQYF
>TRBV4-3|TRBJ2-2
CASSPQGSGTGELFF
>TRBV12-3/TRBV12-4|TRBJ2-7
CASSLSAQGEYF
>TRBV7-2|TRBJ2-1
CASSSAGTLPYNEQFF
>TRBV5-1|TRBJ1-5
CASSFGGGSNQPQHF
>TRBV20-1|TRBJ2-7
CSAHSGRPSNEQYF